This is a list of T cell receptor beta chains from one sample in a study of OX40 agonist ivuxolimab in advanced cancers. Sequencing used immunoSEQ multiplex PCR; TCRdb keeps in-frame clones, though not all of them. The sample includes tens of thousands of clones, roughly nine tenths of them seen just once. This specimen consisted of CD4+ or CD8+ T cells sorted from blood, obtained in a trial of the OX40 agonist ivuxolimab. The receptors shown here come from an adult with an advanced solid tumor such as melanoma, head and neck, liver or kidney cancer. The CDR3 runs from the conserved cysteine through the conserved F or W. The D gene is left open where the match is weak. Rows may omit the clone size; those that give it use once, few, many or a size class.

D gene: .; J gene: TRBJ2-1; V gene: TRBV11-2; clone size: .; CDR3 DNA: TGTGCCAGCAGCTTAGGACGACCTTACAATGAGCAGTTCTTC; CDR3 protein: CASSLGRPYNEQFF
D gene: .; J gene: TRBJ1-3; V gene: TRBV28; clone size: .; CDR3 DNA: TGTGCCAGCAGTTTACGGGGGATTATATCTGGAAACACCATATATTTT; CDR3 protein: CASSLRGIISGNTIYF
D gene: .; J gene: TRBJ1-3; V gene: TRBV5-6; clone size: .; CDR3 DNA: TGTCCGCGGGGGATTGGAAACACCATATATTTT; CDR3 protein: CPRGIGNTIYF
D gene: .; J gene: TRBJ2-5; V gene: TRBV7-9; clone size: .; CDR3 DNA: TGTGCCAGCAGCTTATCTGGGGGACGAGAGACCCAGTACTTC; CDR3 protein: CASSLSGGRETQYF
D gene: .; J gene: TRBJ2-7; V gene: TRBV5-4; clone size: few; CDR3 DNA: TGTGCCAGCAGCTTGAACCACTACGAGCAGTACTTC; CDR3 protein: CASSLNHYEQYF
D gene: .; J gene: TRBJ2-1; V gene: TRBV7-6; clone size: .; CDR3 DNA: TGTGCCAGCAGCTTAGATCGCTCCTACAATGAGCAGTTCTTC; CDR3 protein: CASSLDRSYNEQFF
D gene: .; J gene: TRBJ1-2; V gene: TRBV19; clone size: .; CDR3 DNA: TGTGCCAGTAGTCCCGGGGGTTTGGAGGGCTACACCTTC; CDR3 protein: CASSPGGLEGYTF
D gene: TRBD2; J gene: TRBJ2-7; V gene: TRBV27; clone size: .; CDR3 DNA: TGTGCCAGCGCGGCGGGAGGCTCCTACGAGCAGTACTTC; CDR3 protein: CASAAGGSYEQYF
D gene: .; J gene: TRBJ2-7; V gene: TRBV2; clone size: .; CDR3 DNA: TGTGCCAGCGGGAGGTCAGACCGCCGAGAGCAGTACTTC; CDR3 protein: CASGRSDRREQYF
D gene: .; J gene: TRBJ2-7; V gene: TRBV30; clone size: .; CDR3 DNA: TGTGCCTGGAGTGTAATGACAGGCTACGAGCAGTACTTC; CDR3 protein: CAWSVMTGYEQYF
D gene: TRBD1; J gene: TRBJ2-7; V gene: TRBV4-1; clone size: .; CDR3 DNA: TGCGCCAGCAGCCAAAAAACAGGGGGCGCATACGAGCAGTACTTC; CDR3 protein: CASSQKTGGAYEQYF
D gene: .; J gene: TRBJ2-7; V gene: TRBV15; clone size: .; CDR3 DNA: TGTGCCACCAGCACGGGTAAACTCTACGAGCAGTACTTC; CDR3 protein: CATSTGKLYEQYF
D gene: TRBD1; J gene: TRBJ2-7; V gene: TRBV6-6; clone size: .; CDR3 DNA: TGTGCCAGCAGTCATACTACAGGGGAGAGCACCTACGAGCAGTACTTC; CDR3 protein: CASSHTTGESTYEQYF
D gene: .; J gene: TRBJ2-2; V gene: TRBV15; clone size: .; CDR3 DNA: TGTGCCACCGCGGAGGGCGTGGGCACCGGGGAGCTGTTTTTT; CDR3 protein: CATAEGVGTGELFF
D gene: .; J gene: TRBJ1-2; V gene: TRBV19; clone size: .; CDR3 DNA: TGTGCCAGTAGTCCAGCCCCGGACGGATACTATGGCTACACCTTC; CDR3 protein: CASSPAPDGYYGYTF
D gene: TRBD1; J gene: TRBJ2-1; V gene: TRBV6-5; clone size: .; CDR3 DNA: TGTGCCAGCAGTTACTCGGACAGGTACAATGAGCAGTTCTTC; CDR3 protein: CASSYSDRYNEQFF
D gene: .; J gene: TRBJ2-1; V gene: TRBV5-1; clone size: .; CDR3 DNA: TGCGCCAGCAGTGCAACCCCGGGACAAGCCGAATCGTCATACAATGAGCAGTTCTTC; CDR3 protein: CASSATPGQAESSYNEQFF
D gene: .; J gene: TRBJ1-1; V gene: TRBV19; clone size: .; CDR3 DNA: TGTGCCAGTAACCCCCAGGGCCTCACTGAAGCTTTCTTT; CDR3 protein: CASNPQGLTEAFF
D gene: .; J gene: TRBJ2-5; V gene: TRBV7-9; clone size: .; CDR3 DNA: TGTGCCAGCAGCAAGGCATTAGATTCCGACAGCCACCAAGAGACCCAGTACTTC; CDR3 protein: CASSKALDSDSHQETQYF
D gene: .; J gene: TRBJ2-7; V gene: TRBV7-6; clone size: .; CDR3 DNA: TGTGCCAGCAGCTTAGAGGCCAGGGGTAACTCCTACGAGCAGTACTTC; CDR3 protein: CASSLEARGNSYEQYF
D gene: .; J gene: TRBJ2-1; V gene: TRBV4-1; clone size: .; CDR3 DNA: TGCGCCAGCAGCCAAAGGAGTAGCGGAAACAATGAGCAGTTCTTC; CDR3 protein: CASSQRSSGNNEQFF
D gene: TRBD1; J gene: TRBJ2-3; V gene: TRBV7-9; clone size: .; CDR3 DNA: TGTGCCAGCAGGAAGGGACAGGGCTCGGAGTATTTT; CDR3 protein: CASRKGQGSEYF
D gene: TRBD2; J gene: TRBJ2-3; V gene: TRBV5-5; clone size: .; CDR3 DNA: TGTGCCAGCAGCTTGGTGGGCGGGAGGGTTTTACATACGCAGTATTTT; CDR3 protein: CASSLVGGRVLHTQYF
D gene: .; J gene: TRBJ2-1; V gene: TRBV25-1; clone size: .; CDR3 DNA: TGTGCCAGCAGTGAAAAAAGCGGACCCTACAATGAGCAGTTCTTC; CDR3 protein: CASSEKSGPYNEQFF
D gene: TRBD1; J gene: TRBJ2-1; V gene: TRBV27; clone size: .; CDR3 DNA: TGTGCCAGCAGTTTACCAGACAGGGGGCAACCTACAATGAAGCAGTTCTTC; CDR3 protein: CASSLPDRGQPTMKQFF
D gene: .; J gene: TRBJ1-1; V gene: TRBV6-5; clone size: .; CDR3 DNA: TGTGCCAGCAGTTACTCTGGCAACGGGAACACTGAAGCTTTCTTT; CDR3 protein: CASSYSGNGNTEAFF
D gene: .; J gene: TRBJ1-6; V gene: TRBV5-1; clone size: .; CDR3 DNA: TGCGCCAGCAGCTTGGTTGAGGGGGGCCGGAATTCACCCCTCCACTTT; CDR3 protein: CASSLVEGGRNSPLHF
D gene: .; J gene: TRBJ2-7; V gene: TRBV29-1; clone size: .; CDR3 DNA: TGCAGCGTTGAAGATTTAGGGCTCGAGCAGTACTTC; CDR3 protein: CSVEDLGLEQYF
D gene: TRBD2; J gene: TRBJ2-2; V gene: TRBV5-1; clone size: .; CDR3 DNA: TGCGCCAGCAGTCATCGACTAGCGGGAGAGGTCGGGGAGCTGTTTTTT; CDR3 protein: CASSHRLAGEVGELFF
D gene: TRBD2; J gene: TRBJ2-1; V gene: TRBV5-6; clone size: .; CDR3 DNA: TGTGCCAGCAGCCTTGGAGCGGGAGGCTCCTACAATGAGCAGTTCTTC; CDR3 protein: CASSLGAGGSYNEQFF
D gene: TRBD2; J gene: TRBJ2-1; V gene: TRBV9; clone size: .; CDR3 DNA: TGTGCCAGCAGCGTAGCGGACCTAGCGGGAGGGGATGAGCAGTTCTTC; CDR3 protein: CASSVADLAGGDEQFF
D gene: .; J gene: TRBJ1-5; V gene: TRBV19; clone size: .; CDR3 DNA: TGTGCCACAAAGACAGTTTATAGCAATCAGCCCCAGCATTTT; CDR3 protein: CATKTVYSNQPQHF
D gene: .; J gene: TRBJ2-1; V gene: TRBV28; clone size: .; CDR3 DNA: TGTGCCAGCACCGCGAGAGGACCCTACAATGAGCAGTTCTTC; CDR3 protein: CASTARGPYNEQFF
D gene: TRBD2; J gene: TRBJ2-7; V gene: TRBV27; clone size: .; CDR3 DNA: TGTGCCAGCAGTTTCGAGTCTAGCGGGAGGTACGAGCAGTACTTC; CDR3 protein: CASSFESSGRYEQYF
D gene: .; J gene: TRBJ2-1; V gene: TRBV18; clone size: .; CDR3 DNA: TGTGCCAGCTCGCCTGACAGGAAACTCCTAGGGGATGAGCAGTTCTTC; CDR3 protein: CASSPDRKLLGDEQFF
D gene: .; J gene: TRBJ2-3; V gene: TRBV6-1; clone size: .; CDR3 DNA: TGTGCCAGCAGTGACCGGACGGAGGAGGGCACAGATACGCAGTATTTT; CDR3 protein: CASSDRTEEGTDTQYF
D gene: .; J gene: TRBJ1-1; V gene: TRBV9; clone size: .; CDR3 DNA: TGTGCCAGCAGCGTAGGGGCGGTGGGCACTGAAGCTTTCTTT; CDR3 protein: CASSVGAVGTEAFF
D gene: TRBD2; J gene: TRBJ2-1; V gene: TRBV4-2; clone size: .; CDR3 DNA: TGTGCCAGCAGCTTCTGGACTAGCGGGAACAATGAGCAGTTCTTC; CDR3 protein: CASSFWTSGNNEQFF
D gene: .; J gene: TRBJ2-3; V gene: TRBV29-1; clone size: .; CDR3 DNA: TGCAGCGTTGAAGGTGACTATCAGTATTTT; CDR3 protein: CSVEGDYQYF
D gene: TRBD2; J gene: TRBJ2-7; V gene: TRBV11-2; clone size: .; CDR3 DNA: TGTGCCAGCAGCTCCCGCCCGGGGACTAGCGGGAGGGCTTCCTACGAGCAGTACTTC; CDR3 protein: CASSSRPGTSGRASYEQYF
D gene: .; J gene: TRBJ2-4; V gene: TRBV15; clone size: .; CDR3 DNA: TGTGCCACCGGGGAGGAACTAGCCAAAAACATTCAGTACTTC; CDR3 protein: CATGEELAKNIQYF
D gene: TRBD1; J gene: TRBJ2-7; V gene: TRBV6-5; clone size: .; CDR3 DNA: TGTGCCAGCAGCCCCACAGGGGCAAACGAGCAGTACTTC; CDR3 protein: CASSPTGANEQYF
D gene: .; J gene: TRBJ2-1; V gene: TRBV7-2; clone size: .; CDR3 DNA: TGTGCCAGCACCCAGGCAGGAATCTACAATGAGCAGTTCTTC; CDR3 protein: CASTQAGIYNEQFF
D gene: TRBD2; J gene: TRBJ2-1; V gene: TRBV5-1; clone size: .; CDR3 DNA: TGCGCCAGCAGCTTCGGGACTAGCGGGAGCTATGAGCAGTTCTTC; CDR3 protein: CASSFGTSGSYEQFF
D gene: .; J gene: TRBJ2-2; V gene: TRBV6-6; clone size: .; CDR3 DNA: TGTGCCAGCAGTTATGAGGGGGGGAACACCGGGGAGCTGTTTTTT; CDR3 protein: CASSYEGGNTGELFF
D gene: .; J gene: TRBJ1-2; V gene: TRBV10-2; clone size: .; CDR3 DNA: TGCGCCAGCAGTTCCCAGAGAGGATCCGGGTATGGCTACACCTTC; CDR3 protein: CASSSQRGSGYGYTF
D gene: TRBD2; J gene: TRBJ2-2; V gene: TRBV5-1; clone size: .; CDR3 DNA: TGCGCCAGCAGCGCCGGGACTAGCGACACCGGGGAGCTGTTTTTT; CDR3 protein: CASSAGTSDTGELFF
D gene: .; J gene: TRBJ1-1; V gene: TRBV5-1; clone size: .; CDR3 DNA: TGCGCCAGTTTAATGGGGACTGAAGCTTTCTTT; CDR3 protein: CASLMGTEAFF
D gene: TRBD2; J gene: TRBJ2-3; V gene: TRBV4-3; clone size: .; CDR3 DNA: TGCGCCAGCAGCCAGCATAGCGGGATCACAGATACGCAGTATTTT; CDR3 protein: CASSQHSGITDTQYF
D gene: .; J gene: TRBJ2-1; V gene: TRBV28; clone size: .; CDR3 DNA: TGTGCCAGCAGTTTTAGTCCTAGCAACAATGAGCAGTTCTTC; CDR3 protein: CASSFSPSNNEQFF
D gene: TRBD2; J gene: TRBJ2-7; V gene: TRBV7-9; clone size: .; CDR3 DNA: TGTGCCAGCAGCTTATCCCTAGCGGGAGGCAACGAGCAGTACTTC; CDR3 protein: CASSLSLAGGNEQYF
D gene: .; J gene: TRBJ2-7; V gene: TRBV11-2; clone size: once; CDR3 DNA: TGTGCCAGCAGCTTATCTTCTCTCGAGCAGTACTTC; CDR3 protein: CASSLSSLEQYF
D gene: TRBD2; J gene: TRBJ2-1; V gene: TRBV19; clone size: .; CDR3 DNA: TGTGCCAGTAGAAGTGGCGGGAGGGTTTACAATGAGCAGTTCTTC; CDR3 protein: CASRSGGRVYNEQFF